What follows are 25 T cell receptor beta chains derived from one specimen sequenced in a study of naive and memory T cell subsets. Their specific antigens are unknown. General study findings and limits: Naive repertoires, especially CD8, held a few larger clonotypes, possibly memory cells re-expressing CD45RA.

Both TRBC1 and TRBC2 were covered by a beta constant-region primer of two equimolar oligonucleotides. Ligated cDNA was amplified by four rounds of PCR with nested alpha and beta constant-region primers and SP2. TCRdb passed the UMI-ligation and nested PCR reads through MiXCR, listing each CDR3 protein once. This table has roughly 140,000 distinct CDR3 sequences, approximately 20% appearing once. Specimen: naive CD8+ T cells from blood. The origin of the receptors is a human donor in good health.

This clonotype was counted only a few times. V usage is TRBV4-3 and J usage is TRBJ2-1; TRBD1 matches 8 bases. V lost 4 bases and J lost 8; bases outside the gene matches: 7. Germline values: CDR1 LGHNA, CDR2 YSLEER. The CDR3 is 14 amino acids. The CDR3 sequence: CASSPDRAWDEQFF. The CDR3 nucleotides are TGCGCCAGCAGCCCGGACAGGGCTTGGGATGAGCAGTTCTTC.

This rearrangement joins TRBV29-1 to TRBJ2-2; 14 bases map to TRBD2. This CDR3 has 16 amino acids. In germline, CDR1 is SQVTM, CDR2 ANQGSEA. Trimming took 5 bases from V and 4 from J; bases not matched to a gene: 6. CDR3 sequence (DNA): TGCAGCGTTCGACTCGGGACTAGCGGGAGCACCGGGGAGCTGTTTTTT. It translates to CSVRLGTSGSTGELFF.

The V call is TRBV29-1, the J call TRBJ1-2, with D perhaps matching TRBD1 (6 bases). Trimming removed 2 bases from V and 6 bases from J, with 13 bases in between. From germline, CDR1 is SQVTM and CDR2 ANQGSEA. This CDR3 is 13 amino acids long. The CDR3 region is CSVESWTEDGYTF. DNA for the CDR3: TGCAGCGTTGAAAGTTGGACAGAAGATGGCTACACCTTC. Together with reference TRBV29-1 and TRBJ1-2, the CDR3 gives the full variable domain: SAVISQKPSRDICQRGTSLTIQCQVDSQVTMMFWYRQQPGQSLTLIATANQGSEATYESGFVIDKFPISRPNLTFSTLTVSNMSPEDSSIYLCSVESWTEDGYTFGSGTRLTVV.

This clonotype was found a few times. The chain carries TRBV10-3 and TRBJ2-1; 7 bases line up with TRBD1. The ends lost 3 bases at V and 3 bases at J; junction bases unmatched: 11. This CDR3 region has 17 residues. CDR1 and CDR2 (germline): ENHRY, SYGVKD. CDR3: CAISDAGAGGLYNEQFF. In DNA form, the CDR3 reads TGTGCCATCAGTGACGCTGGGGCAGGGGGTCTCTACAATGAGCAGTTCTTC.

This clonotype came up a few times. The chain links TRBV12-5 to TRBJ2-7, with no clear D. This CDR3 spans 12 amino acids. Deletions cut 6 bases from V and 3 bases from J, with 9 bases between. Germline V CDR1 and CDR2: LGHNT, FRNRAP. In DNA form, the CDR3 reads TGTGCTAGTGGCCCCGGCGTCTACGAGCAGTACTTC. Translated, it gives CASGPGVYEQYF.

The table lists this clonotype with a few counts. The V gene is TRBV15, the J gene TRBJ1-6; unclear D gene. The V end lost 3 bases, the J end lost 10 bases, and 10 bases lay between the germline ends. This CDR3 region has 13 residues. From germline, CDR1 is LNHNV and CDR2 YYDKDF (reference sequence). The CDR3 reads CATSRAPLSPLHF. The CDR3 DNA reads TGTGCCACCAGCAGGGCGCCTCTGTCACCCCTCCACTTT. Full variable domain (rest looked up from reference TRBV15 and TRBJ1-6): DAMVIQNPRYQVTQFGKPVTLSCSQTLNHNVMYWYQQKSSQAPKLLFHYYDKDFNNEADTPDNFQSRRPNTSFCFLDIRSPGLGDTAMYLCATSRAPLSPLHFGNGTRLTVT.

This clonotype was detected a few times. J is TRBJ1-1 and V is TRBV4-3; D is undetermined. This CDR3 contains 14 residues. V dropped 1 base and J dropped 3 bases, with 9 bases sitting between them. Germline CDR1 is LGHNA and CDR2 is YSLEER. Written as DNA, the CDR3 is TGCGCCAGCAGCCAAGTCGTAGTTGACACTGAAGCTTTCTTT. Translation gives CASSQVVVDTEAFF.

This clonotype came up a few times. This chain uses TRBV7-8 with TRBJ2-3; D remains ambiguous. This CDR3 is built from 12 residues. Trimming removed 3 bases from V and 4 bases from J, with 5 bases in between. CDR1 and CDR2 (germline): SGHVS, FQNEAQ. The CDR3, as DNA: TGTGCCAGCAGCTTTCGGGCAGATACGCAGTATTTT. It is translated as CASSFRADTQYF.

This clonotype showed up many times. The V call is TRBV12-3 or TRBV12-4, the J call TRBJ2-6, with 9 bases aligning to TRBD1. After removal of 6 bases from V and 2 bases from J, the junction contained 8 bases not matched to a gene. The CDR3 loop spans 17 amino acids. CDR3 protein: CASSAGTGTPGANVLTF. In nucleotides, the CDR3 is TGTGCCAGCAGCGCCGGGACAGGGACCCCTGGGGCCAACGTCCTGACTTTC.

This clonotype has only a few counts. The J gene is TRBJ2-7, the V gene TRBV28; D might be TRBD2 (6 bases). The CDR3 runs 14 residues. Germline V gene sequence: CDR1 MDHEN, CDR2 SYDVKM. V lost 1 base and J 4 bases, leaving 11 bases between the germline ends. The CDR3 spells CASSLSGVGYEQYF. The DNA of the CDR3 is TGTGCCAGCAGTTTATCGGGGGTAGGATACGAGCAGTACTTC.

This sequence joins TRBV5-4 and TRBJ1-1; unclear D gene. Looked up from germline, CDR1 is SGHNT and CDR2 is YYREEE (reference sequence). With 3 bases removed from V and 6 bases from J, the gap between germline ends came to 12 bases. The CDR3 extends over 13 amino acids. This CDR3 is CASSSSNSPEAFF. The CDR3 bases are TGTGCCAGCAGCTCCTCTAACTCCCCTGAAGCTTTCTTT. Together with reference TRBV5-4 and TRBJ1-1, the CDR3 gives the full variable domain: ETGVTQSPTHLIKTRGQQVTLRCSSQSGHNTVSWYQQALGQGPQFIFQYYREEENGRGNFPPRFSGLQFPNYSSELNVNALELDDSALYLCASSSSNSPEAFFGQGTRLTVV.

This clonotype was seen repeatedly, ten times or more. The rearrangement joins TRBV28 to TRBJ2-7; 9 nucleotides align to TRBD1. The CDR3 loop spans 16 amino acids. The germline gives CDR1 MDHEN, CDR2 SYDVKM. Trimming took 5 bases from V and 2 from J; bases not matched to a gene: 10. The CDR3 sequence is CASSPAGTGPTYEQYF. The CDR3 DNA reads TGTGCCAGCAGTCCCGCGGGGACAGGGCCCACCTACGAGCAGTACTTC.

This clonotype showed up just a few times. This chain links TRBV4-3 with TRBJ2-3; 8 nucleotides align to TRBD2. The length of the CDR3 is 17 residues. Germline V CDR1 and CDR2: LGHNA, YSLEER. Trimming removed 0 bases from V and 2 bases from J; junction bases left unmatched: 7. CDR3 in amino acids: CASSQELLAELTDTQYF. CDR3 coding DNA: TGCGCCAGCAGCCAAGAGTTACTAGCGGAGCTCACAGATACGCAGTATTTT.

The chain combines TRBV20-1 with TRBJ2-7; TRBD1 agrees at 12 bases. The germline V gene has CDR1 DFQATT and CDR2 SNEGSKA (reference sequence). The V and J ends lost 3 bases and 0 bases, in that order; junction bases with no gene match: 6. This CDR3 region has 16 residues. The CDR3 loop is CSARGQGAPYSYEQYF. DNA for the CDR3: TGCAGTGCTAGGGGACAGGGGGCCCCGTACTCCTACGAGCAGTACTTC.

Only a few counts were recorded for this clonotype. The CDR3 here is CASSLWEVDTQYF. CDR3 nucleotide sequence: TGCGCCAGCAGCCTTTGGGAGGTAGATACGCAGTATTTT. The rearrangement joins TRBV4-1 to TRBJ2-3; D perhaps matches TRBD2 (6 bases). The germline V gene has CDR1 MGHRA and CDR2 YSYEKL. Trimming stripped 4 bases from V and 5 bases from J, with 10 bases between. The CDR3 consists of 13 residues.

The chain couples TRBV28 to TRBJ2-1; no clear D. CDR3 length: 16 amino acids. V dropped 3 bases and J dropped 8 bases, with 20 bases sitting between them. Germline V gene lookup returns CDR1 MDHEN and CDR2 SYDVKM. The CDR3 DNA is TGTGCCAGCAGTTTGACAAACGGACCTCCGCCGGATGAGCAGTTCTTC. This codes for CASSLTNGPPPDEQFF.

This clonotype was counted many times. The chain links TRBV12-3 or TRBV12-4 to TRBJ2-7, with D perhaps matching TRBD2 (6 bases). The V end lost 2 bases, the J end lost 5 bases, and 16 bases lay between the germline ends. CDR3 length: 15 residues. DNA of the CDR3: TGTGCCAGCAGTTTATCCCGTCGGGAGAAGAACGAGCAGTACTTC. Its protein is CASSLSRREKNEQYF.

In DNA, the CDR3 is TGTGCCAGCAGCGGTAGGGACAGTATCCAAGAGACCCAGTACTTC. This encodes CASSGRDSIQETQYF. The gene calls are TRBV7-6 and TRBJ2-5; 7 nucleotides agree with TRBD1. V trimming: 5 bases; J trimming: 1 base; junction bases outside the gene matches: 7. The CDR3 has 15 residues. Germline CDR1 is SGHVS and CDR2 is FNYEAQ.

The chain links TRBV6-1 to TRBJ2-7; perhaps D is TRBD1 or TRBD2 (5 bases each). In germline, CDR1 is MNHNS, CDR2 SASEGT. This CDR3 spans 14 amino acids. Between the trimmed V and J ends, which lost 3 bases and 3 bases, there was a span of 12 bases. Here the CDR3 reads CASSDPTGRYEQYF. The CDR3 coding sequence is TGTGCCAGCAGTGACCCGACGGGACGCTACGAGCAGTACTTC.

The V gene is TRBV11-1, the J gene TRBJ2-7, with a weak D call TRBD2 (5 bases). Trimming pared 5 bases from V and 6 bases from J, leaving 11 bases between. CDR1 SGHAT and CDR2 FQDESV come from the germline V gene (reference sequence). This CDR3 has 12 amino acids. The CDR3 reads CASSQTSLEQYF. In DNA form, the CDR3 reads TGTGCCAGCAGCCAAACTAGTCTCGAGCAGTACTTC.

This clonotype occurred a few times. The chain links TRBV20-1 to TRBJ1-3; D is unresolved. Germline V gene data show CDR1 as DFQATT and CDR2 as SNEGSKA (reference sequence). The V end lost 0 bases, the J end lost 9 bases, and 18 bases lay between the germline ends. This CDR3 region has 15 residues. This CDR3 reads CSARDLRQSGLTIYF. DNA for the CDR3: TGCAGTGCTAGAGATTTGAGGCAGTCTGGTCTCACCATATATTTT.

The chain carries TRBV28 and TRBJ2-3, with D possibly being TRBD1 or TRBD2 (5 bases each). Germline V lookup: CDR1 MDHEN, CDR2 SYDVKM. Trimming removed 8 bases at V and 0 bases at J, with 15 bases between. The CDR3 has 15 amino acids. The CDR3 here is CASRVGTASTDTQYF. DNA for the CDR3: TGTGCCAGCCGGGTTGGGACCGCAAGCACAGATACGCAGTATTTT.

This clonotype was picked up a small number of times. CDR3 nucleotides: TGTGCCAGCAGCTTAGATCCAGGAGGAGAGACCCAGTACTTC. Translation: CASSLDPGGETQYF. The genes are TRBV7-2 and TRBJ2-5, with D maybe TRBD2 (5 bases). The germline V gene encodes CDR1 SGHTA and CDR2 FQGNSA. The ends were cut back, 1 base at V and 4 bases at J, with 10 bases in the middle. CDR3 length: 14 amino acids.

This clonotype was detected only a few times. This chain joins TRBV5-1 and TRBJ2-1; TRBD2 agrees at 10 bases. Germline trimming cut 4 bases from V and 7 bases from J; bases unmatched to any gene: 11. The CDR3 consists of 16 residues. Germline loops: CDR1 SGHRS, CDR2 YFSETQ. This CDR3 reads CASSPLAGGLGNEQFF. For the CDR3, the DNA is TGCGCCAGCAGCCCATTAGCGGGAGGTCTAGGGAATGAGCAGTTCTTC. The full variable domain, with the rest looked up from reference TRBV5-1 and TRBJ2-1, is KAGVTQTPRYLIKTRGQQVTLSCSPISGHRSVSWYQQTPGQGLQFLFEYFSETQRNKGNFPGRFSGRQFSNSRSEMNVSTLELGDSALYLCASSPLAGGLGNEQFFGPGTRLTVL.

The table lists this clonotype with a few counts. V and J are TRBV27 and TRBJ2-2, with D unresolved. The CDR3 has 12 residues. V lost 6 bases and J 4 bases, leaving 6 bases between the germline ends. CDR1 and CDR2 (germline): MNHEY, SMNVEV (reference sequence). In nucleotides, the CDR3 is TGTGCCAGCAGGAAGGGCACCGGGGAGCTGTTTTTT. This sequence encodes CASRKGTGELFF.